Listed below are T cell receptor beta chains from one sample, sequenced in a study of T cell responses to AZD1222 COVID-19 vaccine. Profiled with immunoSEQ multiplex PCR; TCRdb holds only in-frame clones, not every one. The top ten clones hold roughly 42% of a sample with 93,000 or so clones, 91% of them seen once. The source was peripheral blood, collected on day 0 of AZD1222 vaccination. The receptors come from an adult in good health. Each CDR3 is given without its conserved first and last residue.

cdr3_length | j_call | v_call | cdr3_aa
14 | TRBJ2-2 | TRBV5-1 | ASSSGLDGGTGELF
10 | TRBJ2-7 | TRBV30 | ACIGRAYEQY
13 | TRBJ1-5 | TRBV27 | ASSLGQGARQPQH
13 | TRBJ2-2 | TRBV6-2/TRBV6-3 | ASRPYRGGTGELF
12 | TRBJ1-1 | TRBV5-1 | ASSLGSSNTEAF
16 | TRBJ1-5 | TRBV7-9 | ASSLVRTRDAGNQPQH
11 | TRBJ1-2 | TRBV24-1 | ATSDPGQDGYT
13 | TRBJ2-3 | TRBV7-3 | ASSLSGSSTDTQY
13 | TRBJ2-3 | TRBV9 | ASSVARDGPDTQY
10 | TRBJ1-2 | TRBV6-5 | ASSKVGVGYT
13 | TRBJ2-1 | TRBV10-3 | AIRGLADSYNEQF
9 | TRBJ2-1 | TRBV2 | ASSWIDEQF
11 | TRBJ2-7 | TRBV28 | ASTRTGSYEQY
14 | TRBJ2-7 | TRBV7-9 | ASSLAAGRFRDEQY
13 | TRBJ1-1 | TRBV24-1 | ATSETTGGNTEAF
12 | TRBJ2-7 | TRBV4-1 | ASSPGQGDYEQY
12 | TRBJ1-5 | TRBV27 | ASSPSGDNQPQH
11 | TRBJ2-7 | TRBV3-1/TRBV3-2 | ASSQDFKGEQY
9 | TRBJ1-1 | TRBV27 | ASSLGAEAF
15 | TRBJ1-4 | TRBV6-1 | ASSDHSGTGFNEKLF
12 | TRBJ1-1 | TRBV7-9 | ASSLQRRDTEAF
14 | TRBJ2-7 | TRBV6-7 | ASSYSGTESYYEQY
11 | TRBJ1-2 | TRBV12-3/TRBV12-4 | AATRDVGYGYT